Sequencing of this T cell receptor beta chain was carried out in a study of blood T cell repertoires in COVID-19. The V gene lost 6 bases and the J gene lost 5 bases, with 13 bases spanning the gap. Germline V gene sequence: CDR1 SEHNR, CDR2 FQNEAQ (reference sequence). This CDR3 comprises 14 residues. This clone was seen only a few times. In the source study's methods: Estimates of nucleated cell counts were drawn from the amplification of reference gene primers. The data were produced by immunoSEQ multiplex PCR, yet TCRdb's version contains in-frame clones alone and is incomplete. The V and J calls and the clone size are those of that table, but D and trimming were determined from the DNA. This table has about 300,000 clones, about 87% appearing once.

The TCR comes from a man aged 65 to 79 with acute or convalescent COVID-19. Sequencing input: peripheral blood. The chain is built from TRBV7-9 and TRBJ2-2; D gene unclear. CDR3 DNA sequence: TGTGCCAGCAGTACCTCCCCCGGGACCGGGGAGCTGTTTTTT. As protein: CASSTSPGTGELFF.